Listed below are T cell receptor beta chains from one sample, sequenced in a study of ipilimumab plus nivolumab after autologous stem cell transplantation. Only in-frame clones appear in the TCRdb table, and some are missing; sequencing was by immunoSEQ multiplex PCR. The sample yields roughly 17,000 clones, 65% to 80% seen once. This specimen was PBMCs, taken in a trial of ipilimumab plus nivolumab as post-transplant consolidation. The receptors were sampled from a male donor with diffuse large B-cell lymphoma. The CDR3 runs from the conserved cysteine through the conserved F or W. The D gene is left open where the match is weak.

>TRBV6-5|TRBJ2-3|TRBD2
TGTGCCAGCAGTTACGATAGCGGGGCTTTCACAGATACGCAGTATTTT
CASSYDSGAFTDTQYF
>TRBV5-1|TRBJ1-1|.
TGCGCCAGCAGCTTGAGGGAGGGGACGAACACTGAAGCTTTCTTT
CASSLREGTNTEAFF
>TRBV27|TRBJ2-1|TRBD1
TGTGCCAGCACTGCCGGACAGGCCCTTCTGGGGGAGCAGTTCTTC
CASTAGQALLGEQFF
>TRBV5-1|TRBJ2-3|TRBD2
TGCGCCAGCAGCTTGCAACCAGCGGGAGAGGATACGCAGTATTTT
CASSLQPAGEDTQYF
>TRBV5-4|TRBJ2-4|.
TGTGCCAGCAGCCCCAGCAGGGGAGCCAAAAACATTCAGTACTTC
CASSPSRGAKNIQYF
>TRBV4-1|TRBJ2-7|.
TGCGCCAGCAGCCAAACGGTCTCGGGGCACGACGAGCAGTACTTC
CASSQTVSGHDEQYF
>TRBV5-1|TRBJ2-7|.
TGCGCCAGCAGCGTGGACAGAGCCTCCTACGAGCAGTACTTC
CASSVDRASYEQYF
>TRBV6-5|TRBJ2-1|.
TGTGCCAGCAGTAAGGGGATCCTCAACAATGAGCAGTTCTTC
CASSKGILNNEQFF
>TRBV7-8|TRBJ2-1|TRBD2
TGTGCCAGCAGCTACGTTGGTAGCGGGAACAATGAGCAGTTCTTC
CASSYVGSGNNEQFF
>TRBV6-1|TRBJ1-1|.
TGTGCCAGCAGTGAACAGGGTTGGGGCACTGAAGCTTTCTTT
CASSEQGWGTEAFF
>TRBV14|TRBJ1-4|TRBD1
TGTGCCAGCAGCCAAGAAAGGAGCAGGGGGGCTAATGAAAAACTGTTTTTT
CASSQERSRGANEKLFF